This T cell receptor beta chain comes out of a study of radiation and T cells in renal cell carcinoma. This CDR3 is 14 amino acids long. The ends were cut back, 3 bases at V and 4 bases at J, with 12 bases in the middle. Germline CDR1 reads SEHNR; CDR2 reads FQNEAQ (reference sequence). Sequencing used immunoSEQ multiplex PCR; TCRdb keeps in-frame clones, though not all of them. This sample has tens of thousands of clones, with more than 60% found just once. The table lists this clone with a count of one. The sample's time point: baseline pretreatment blood. Treatment indicated: 15 Gy SBRT to primary tumor, nephrectomy 4 weeks later.

J is TRBJ2-5 and V is TRBV7-9; D unresolved. The specimen was blood, collected from a patient whose treatment included radiotherapy and nephrectomy. The sequence came from a man in his 60s with renal cell carcinoma. For the CDR3, the DNA is TGTGCCAGCAGCTTCCCCGCCCTGGGAGAGACCCAGTACTTC. Residues: CASSFPALGETQYF. Full variable domain (outside the CDR3, taken from reference TRBV7-9 and TRBJ2-5): DTGVSQNPRHKITKRGQNVTFRCDPISEHNRLYWYRQTLGQGPEFLTYFQNEAQLEKSRLLSDRFSAERPKGSFSTLEIQRTEQGDSAMYLCASSFPALGETQYFGPGTRLLVL.